The rows below give T cell receptor beta chains drawn from one sample of a study of long-term antiretroviral therapy in people with HIV. The repertoire was sequenced with immunoSEQ multiplex PCR; TCRdb's copy has only in-frame clones and lacks some. Of roughly 23,000 clones listed, 75% to 90% are singletons. Source: unsorted PBMCs, taken 5.9 years after starting antiretroviral therapy. Receptors originate from a man aged 25 to 40 with HIV. Both conserved end residues are part of each CDR3. The order of the fields is clone size, V gene, J gene, D gene, CDR3 protein, CDR3 DNA. The D gene is left open where the match is weak. Rows give clone size only sometimes, using once, few, many, or a class for an expanded clone.

clone size: .
V gene: TRBV20-1
J gene: TRBJ2-4
D gene: .
CDR3 protein: CSAPWRNIQYF
CDR3 DNA: TGCAGTGCTCCGTGGAGGAACATTCAGTACTTC

clone size: .
V gene: TRBV7-2
J gene: TRBJ1-1
D gene: TRBD1
CDR3 protein: CASSFRDRVGTEAFF
CDR3 DNA: TGTGCCAGCAGCTTCCGGGACAGGGTCGGCACTGAAGCTTTCTTT

clone size: .
V gene: TRBV19
J gene: TRBJ1-5
D gene: .
CDR3 protein: CASSTVLVGNQPQHF
CDR3 DNA: TGTGCCAGTAGTACCGTATTGGTGGGCAATCAGCCCCAGCATTTT

clone size: .
V gene: TRBV28
J gene: TRBJ2-3
D gene: TRBD2
CDR3 protein: CASSQRSGLAGGRSSTDTQYF
CDR3 DNA: TGTGCCAGCAGTCAAAGGTCCGGACTAGCGGGGGGGCGTTCTAGCACAGATACGCAGTATTTT

clone size: .
V gene: TRBV5-1
J gene: TRBJ2-2
D gene: .
CDR3 protein: CASSAGQLEVGELFF
CDR3 DNA: TGCGCCAGCAGCGCGGGACAGCTAGAAGTCGGGGAGCTGTTTTTT

clone size: .
V gene: TRBV7-9
J gene: TRBJ2-3
D gene: .
CDR3 protein: CASSLEGLYGVDTQYF
CDR3 DNA: TGTGCCAGCAGCTTAGAGGGTCTCTACGGGGTAGATACGCAGTATTTT

clone size: .
V gene: TRBV13
J gene: TRBJ2-5
D gene: .
CDR3 protein: CASSQGRETQYF
CDR3 DNA: TGTGCCAGCAGCCAGGGGAGGGAGACCCAGTACTTC

clone size: .
V gene: TRBV13
J gene: TRBJ2-2
D gene: TRBD2
CDR3 protein: CASKNSGGLNTGELFF
CDR3 DNA: TGTGCCAGCAAGAATAGCGGGGGCCTAAACACCGGGGAGCTGTTTTTT

clone size: .
V gene: TRBV7-3
J gene: TRBJ2-1
D gene: TRBD2
CDR3 protein: CASSLGRTSGGTGQFF
CDR3 DNA: TGTGCCAGCAGCTTAGGGAGGACTAGCGGGGGGACCGGGCAGTTCTTC

clone size: .
V gene: TRBV9
J gene: TRBJ2-7
D gene: TRBD2
CDR3 protein: CASSVVPSGTYEQYF
CDR3 DNA: TGTGCCAGCAGCGTAGTTCCTAGCGGGACGTACGAGCAGTACTTC

clone size: .
V gene: TRBV5-5
J gene: TRBJ1-5
D gene: .
CDR3 protein: CASSPEGGAPWQPQHF
CDR3 DNA: TGTGCCAGCAGCCCCGAAGGAGGGGCGCCCTGGCAGCCCCAGCATTTT

clone size: .
V gene: TRBV27
J gene: TRBJ1-3
D gene: .
CDR3 protein: CASSLEWSSSGNTIYF
CDR3 DNA: TGTGCCAGCAGTTTAGAATGGTCCAGCTCTGGAAACACCATATATTTT

clone size: .
V gene: TRBV7-9
J gene: TRBJ2-1
D gene: .
CDR3 protein: CASSSHEQFF
CDR3 DNA: TGTGCCAGCAGCTCCCATGAGCAGTTCTTC

clone size: .
V gene: TRBV7-3
J gene: TRBJ1-1
D gene: .
CDR3 protein: CASSLVREGVLNTEAFF
CDR3 DNA: TGTGCCAGCAGCTTAGTTCGAGAAGGGGTATTGAACACTGAAGCTTTCTTT

clone size: .
V gene: TRBV27
J gene: TRBJ2-7
D gene: TRBD2
CDR3 protein: CASSPVGREDGGYEQYF
CDR3 DNA: TGTGCCAGCAGCCCAGTAGGGCGGGAGGATGGTGGGTACGAGCAGTACTTC

clone size: .
V gene: TRBV6-1
J gene: TRBJ2-7
D gene: .
CDR3 protein: CASSEGTPEAYEQYF
CDR3 DNA: TGTGCCAGCAGTGAAGGGACACCTGAAGCCTACGAGCAGTACTTC

clone size: once
V gene: TRBV14
J gene: TRBJ1-4
D gene: .
CDR3 protein: CASSQGVLEKLFF
CDR3 DNA: TGTGCCAGCAGCCAAGGAGTTCTTGAAAAACTGTTTTTT

clone size: .
V gene: TRBV4-1
J gene: TRBJ2-7
D gene: TRBD1
CDR3 protein: CASSQGGTGSYEQYF
CDR3 DNA: TGCGCCAGCAGCCAAGGCGGGACAGGGTCCTACGAGCAGTACTTC

clone size: .
V gene: TRBV4-1
J gene: TRBJ2-2
D gene: .
CDR3 protein: CASSPFHRVTGELFF
CDR3 DNA: TGCGCCAGCAGCCCGTTCCACAGGGTCACCGGGGAGCTGTTTTTT

clone size: .
V gene: TRBV7-2
J gene: TRBJ2-1
D gene: TRBD1
CDR3 protein: CASSSRTGEQFF
CDR3 DNA: TGTGCCAGCAGCTCTAGGACAGGGGAGCAGTTCTTC

clone size: .
V gene: TRBV6-1
J gene: TRBJ1-1
D gene: .
CDR3 protein: CASIGRGFTEAFF
CDR3 DNA: TGTGCCAGCATTGGGCGGGGTTTCACTGAAGCTTTCTTT

clone size: .
V gene: TRBV27
J gene: TRBJ2-2
D gene: .
CDR3 protein: CASKRQGYTGELFF
CDR3 DNA: TGTGCCAGCAAGAGGCAGGGCTACACCGGGGAGCTGTTTTTT

clone size: .
V gene: TRBV5-1
J gene: TRBJ2-6
D gene: .
CDR3 protein: CASSLGGRISGANVLTF
CDR3 DNA: TGCGCCAGCAGCTTGGGCGGACGGATCTCTGGGGCCAACGTCCTGACTTTC

clone size: .
V gene: TRBV7-6
J gene: TRBJ1-3
D gene: .
CDR3 protein: CASSVVGASPLSGNTIYF
CDR3 DNA: TGTGCCAGCAGCGTAGTCGGCGCTTCCCCACTCTCTGGAAACACCATATATTTT

clone size: .
V gene: TRBV9
J gene: TRBJ2-7
D gene: TRBD2
CDR3 protein: CASSSPRLAGENYEQYF
CDR3 DNA: TGTGCCAGCAGCTCACCCCGGCTAGCGGGAGAGAACTACGAGCAGTACTTC

clone size: .
V gene: TRBV18
J gene: TRBJ1-1
D gene: .
CDR3 protein: CASLGGGMTEAFF
CDR3 DNA: TGTGCCAGCTTAGGGGGGGGGATGACTGAAGCTTTCTTT

clone size: .
V gene: TRBV5-4
J gene: TRBJ1-2
D gene: TRBD1
CDR3 protein: CASSSVGQGAYGYTF
CDR3 DNA: TGTGCCAGCAGCTCCGTGGGACAGGGGGCCTATGGCTACACCTTC

clone size: .
V gene: TRBV5-6
J gene: TRBJ2-6
D gene: .
CDR3 protein: CASSSMDLSSGANVLTF
CDR3 DNA: TGTGCCAGCAGCTCTATGGACCTAAGCTCTGGGGCCAACGTCCTGACTTTC

clone size: .
V gene: TRBV28
J gene: TRBJ2-1
D gene: .
CDR3 protein: CASKFGLDNEQFF
CDR3 DNA: TGTGCCAGCAAATTCGGACTCGACAATGAGCAGTTCTTC

clone size: .
V gene: TRBV9
J gene: TRBJ1-2
D gene: TRBD1
CDR3 protein: CASSPRQGLGYGYTF
CDR3 DNA: TGTGCCAGCAGCCCACGACAGGGGTTGGGCTATGGCTACACCTTC

clone size: .
V gene: TRBV28
J gene: TRBJ2-7
D gene: TRBD2
CDR3 protein: CASSSDIAGVGSYEQYF
CDR3 DNA: TGTGCCAGCAGTTCCGATATAGCGGGAGTTGGCTCCTACGAGCAGTACTTC

clone size: .
V gene: TRBV6-5
J gene: TRBJ1-2
D gene: TRBD1
CDR3 protein: CATASGTGILRGYTF
CDR3 DNA: TGTGCCACCGCGTCCGGGACAGGAATCTTGCGGGGCTACACCTTC

clone size: .
V gene: TRBV13
J gene: TRBJ1-1
D gene: .
CDR3 protein: CASSLEGPEAFF
CDR3 DNA: TGTGCCAGCAGCTTAGAAGGTCCTGAAGCTTTCTTT

clone size: .
V gene: TRBV28
J gene: TRBJ2-7
D gene: TRBD2
CDR3 protein: CASSPRQRGPSYEQYF
CDR3 DNA: TGTGCCAGCAGTCCCCGGCAGCGGGGGCCTTCCTACGAGCAGTACTTC

clone size: .
V gene: TRBV4-1
J gene: TRBJ1-4
D gene: .
CDR3 protein: CASRLSPLGGRNEKLFF
CDR3 DNA: TGCGCCAGCCGCCTGTCACCCCTCGGGGGGAGGAATGAAAAACTGTTTTTT

clone size: few
V gene: TRBV27
J gene: TRBJ1-1
D gene: .
CDR3 protein: CASHSRVGTEAFF
CDR3 DNA: TGTGCCAGCCATTCCAGGGTAGGCACTGAAGCTTTCTTT

clone size: .
V gene: TRBV7-2
J gene: TRBJ1-1
D gene: .
CDR3 protein: CASSPPLGVNTEAFF
CDR3 DNA: TGTGCCAGCAGCCCTCCCCTAGGGGTGAACACTGAAGCTTTCTTT

clone size: .
V gene: TRBV9
J gene: TRBJ2-2
D gene: .
CDR3 protein: CASSVGGGLIGELFF
CDR3 DNA: TGTGCCAGCAGCGTAGGGGGGGGCCTAATCGGGGAGCTGTTTTTT

clone size: .
V gene: TRBV7-2
J gene: TRBJ2-7
D gene: TRBD2
CDR3 protein: CASSLVSGGGNEQYF
CDR3 DNA: TGTGCCAGCAGCTTAGTGTCGGGAGGGGGGAACGAGCAGTACTTC

clone size: .
V gene: TRBV28
J gene: TRBJ2-7
D gene: .
CDR3 protein: CASIEAGSYEQYF
CDR3 DNA: TGTGCCAGCATTGAGGCAGGCTCCTACGAGCAGTACTTC

clone size: .
V gene: TRBV2
J gene: TRBJ2-4
D gene: .
CDR3 protein: CASSQGRQNIQYF
CDR3 DNA: TGTGCCAGCAGTCAGGGGCGGCAAAACATTCAGTACTTC

clone size: few
V gene: TRBV7-2
J gene: TRBJ1-6
D gene: .
CDR3 protein: CASSLNSPLHF
CDR3 DNA: TGTGCCAGCAGCTTAAATTCACCCCTCCACTTT

clone size: .
V gene: TRBV6-1
J gene: TRBJ2-7
D gene: TRBD2
CDR3 protein: CASSEELSSGRNRPYEQYF
CDR3 DNA: TGTGCCAGCAGTGAAGAGTTGAGTAGCGGGAGAAATCGTCCCTACGAGCAGTACTTC

clone size: .
V gene: TRBV4-3
J gene: TRBJ1-2
D gene: .
CDR3 protein: CASSPIQGPYGYTF
CDR3 DNA: TGCGCCAGCAGCCCCATCCAAGGTCCCTATGGCTACACCTTC

clone size: .
V gene: TRBV7-7
J gene: TRBJ2-2
D gene: TRBD2
CDR3 protein: CASSFGRGIGGENGGELFF
CDR3 DNA: TGTGCCAGCAGCTTCGGTCGCGGTATCGGGGGGGAAAATGGCGGGGAGCTGTTTTTT

clone size: .
V gene: TRBV7-9
J gene: TRBJ1-2
D gene: .
CDR3 protein: CASSLRGDDYGYTF
CDR3 DNA: TGTGCCAGCAGCTTACGGGGGGATGACTATGGCTACACCTTC

clone size: .
V gene: TRBV6-5
J gene: TRBJ1-6
D gene: TRBD1
CDR3 protein: CASRGQGISSPLHF
CDR3 DNA: TGTGCCAGCAGAGGACAGGGCATCAGTTCACCCCTCCACTTT

clone size: once
V gene: TRBV29-1
J gene: TRBJ2-2
D gene: .
CDR3 protein: CSVERERNGELFF
CDR3 DNA: TGCAGCGTTGAACGGGAAAGGAACGGGGAGCTGTTTTTT

clone size: .
V gene: TRBV2
J gene: TRBJ1-2
D gene: TRBD1
CDR3 protein: CASSRDSNYGYTF
CDR3 DNA: TGTGCCAGCAGTCGGGACAGTAACTATGGCTACACCTTC

clone size: once
V gene: TRBV19
J gene: TRBJ1-6
D gene: .
CDR3 protein: CASSINSFFHF
CDR3 DNA: TGTGCCAGTAGTATAAACAGTTTCTTCCACTTT

clone size: .
V gene: TRBV4-3
J gene: TRBJ2-1
D gene: TRBD2
CDR3 protein: CASSRSGTYNEQFF
CDR3 DNA: TGCGCCAGCAGCCGCAGCGGGACCTACAATGAGCAGTTCTTC

clone size: .
V gene: TRBV2
J gene: TRBJ1-2
D gene: .
CDR3 protein: CASTPRGSNGYTF
CDR3 DNA: TGTGCCAGCACCCCTAGGGGAAGCAACGGCTACACCTTC

clone size: .
V gene: TRBV2
J gene: TRBJ2-1
D gene: .
CDR3 protein: CASSLRRAGDNEQFF
CDR3 DNA: TGTGCCAGCAGCCTTCGACGTGCCGGGGACAATGAGCAGTTCTTC

clone size: .
V gene: TRBV11-2
J gene: TRBJ2-6
D gene: .
CDR3 protein: CASSLWGSGANVLTF
CDR3 DNA: TGTGCCAGCAGCCTCTGGGGATCTGGGGCCAACGTCCTGACTTTC

clone size: few
V gene: TRBV7-9
J gene: TRBJ1-2
D gene: .
CDR3 protein: CASSTSNILYGYTF
CDR3 DNA: TGTGCCAGCAGCACCTCCAACATCCTCTATGGCTACACCTTC